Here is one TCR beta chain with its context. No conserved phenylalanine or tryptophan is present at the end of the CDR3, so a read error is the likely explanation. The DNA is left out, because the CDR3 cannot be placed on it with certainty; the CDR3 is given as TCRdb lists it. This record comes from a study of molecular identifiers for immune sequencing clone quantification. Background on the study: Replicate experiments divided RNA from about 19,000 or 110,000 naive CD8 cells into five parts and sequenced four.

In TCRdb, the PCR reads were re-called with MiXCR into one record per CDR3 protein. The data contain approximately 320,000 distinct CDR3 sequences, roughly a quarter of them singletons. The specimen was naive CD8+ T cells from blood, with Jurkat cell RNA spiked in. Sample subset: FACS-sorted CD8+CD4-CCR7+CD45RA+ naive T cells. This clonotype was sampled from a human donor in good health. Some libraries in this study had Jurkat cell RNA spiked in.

The CDR3 is CASSYSTGRRAEAFL. The gene calls are TRBV6-5 and TRBJ1-1; the table's D call, TRBD1, was not checked against the DNA. CDR1 MNHEY and CDR2 SVGAGI come from the germline V gene. With termini counted, the CDR3 has 15 amino acids.